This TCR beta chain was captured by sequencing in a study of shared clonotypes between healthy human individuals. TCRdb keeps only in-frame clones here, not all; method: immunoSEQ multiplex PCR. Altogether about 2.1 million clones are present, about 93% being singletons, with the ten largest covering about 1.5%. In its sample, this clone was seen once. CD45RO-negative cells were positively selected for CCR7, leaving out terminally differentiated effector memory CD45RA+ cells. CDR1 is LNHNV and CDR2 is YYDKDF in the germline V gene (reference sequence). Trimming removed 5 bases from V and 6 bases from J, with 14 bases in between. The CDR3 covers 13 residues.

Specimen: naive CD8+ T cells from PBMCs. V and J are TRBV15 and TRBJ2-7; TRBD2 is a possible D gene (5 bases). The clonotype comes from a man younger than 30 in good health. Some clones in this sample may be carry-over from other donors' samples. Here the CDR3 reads CATSRSGVPEQYF. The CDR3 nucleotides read TGTGCCACCAGCCGTTCCGGGGTCCCCGAGCAGTACTTC. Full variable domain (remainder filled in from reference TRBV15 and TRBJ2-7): DAMVIQNPRYQVTQFGKPVTLSCSQTLNHNVMYWYQQKSSQAPKLLFHYYDKDFNNEADTPDNFQSRRPNTSFCFLDIRSPGLGDTAMYLCATSRSGVPEQYFGPGTRLTVT.